This T cell receptor beta chain was sequenced for a study of a mutant IDH1 vaccine in newly diagnosed glioma. Study at large: Patients underwent eight vaccinations, which took place in weeks 1, 3, 5, 7, 11, 15, 19 and 23. Patients had received radiotherapy, temozolomide, or both previously, most receiving both.

Of note for this clone: The antigen is undetermined.

Noted time point: week 11, during vaccination. What each vaccine dose contained was 300 ug of mutant IDH1 20-mer peptide, accompanied by topical imiquimod. CDR1 SGHKS and CDR2 YYEKEE come from the germline V gene (reference sequence). The CDR3 has 14 amino acids. V was clipped by 4 bases and J by 8 bases, with 18 bases between them. Sequencing used immunoSEQ multiplex PCR; TCRdb keeps in-frame clones, though not all of them. The table shows some 64,000 clones, with approximately 88% occurring only once. This TCR was recovered from a woman aged 45-65 years with glioma. This sequence joins TRBV5-5 and TRBJ1-2, with D perhaps TRBD1 (5 bases). The sequencing used PBMCs, collected from a glioma patient whose treatment included an IDH1 peptide vaccine. The chain's CDR3 is CASSPTSIGQGYTF. The CDR3 region has the DNA TGTGCCAGCAGCCCTACATCCATAGGACAAGGCTACACCTTC.